The 3 T cell receptor beta chains below come from one sample, sequenced in a study of blood T cell repertoires in COVID-19. Clones were sequenced by immunoSEQ multiplex PCR, and TCRdb holds only the in-frame ones, with some missing. The repertoire includes about 130,000 clones, 70% to 80% of them detected once, and 10% to 11% sits in the top ten. The sequenced sample consisted of peripheral blood. The receptors shown here come from a man between 60 and 75 years old who had recovered from COVID-19.

The chain recombines TRBV7-9 with TRBJ1-2; D is perhaps TRBD1 (6 bases). Germline V gene lookup returns CDR1 SEHNR and CDR2 FQNEAQ (reference sequence). V lost 1 base, J lost 8 bases, and 20 bases lay in between. The CDR3 consists of 16 residues. CDR3 region: CASSLGTGTSRRGYTF. CDR3 coding DNA: TGTGCCAGCAGCTTAGGGACCGGGACATCACGCCGCGGCTACACCTTC. Full variable domain (missing parts from reference TRBV7-9 and TRBJ1-2): DTGVSQNPRHKITKRGQNVTFRCDPISEHNRLYWYRQTLGQGPEFLTYFQNEAQLEKSRLLSDRFSAERPKGSFSTLEIQRTEQGDSAMYLCASSLGTGTSRRGYTFGSGTRLTVV.

The chain joins TRBV7-2 to TRBJ1-2; D perhaps matches TRBD1 (5 bases). The CDR3 has 13 residues. V lost 6 bases, J lost 0 bases, and 8 bases lay in between. Germline loops: CDR1 SGHTA, CDR2 FQGNSA. The CDR3 DNA sequence: TGTGCCAGCAGGGGGGGAGCTAACTATGGCTACACCTTC. It encodes CASRGGANYGYTF.

A remark on this clone: Other DNA sequences in the sample encode the same CDR3. The V gene is TRBV27, the J gene TRBJ2-7; 9 nucleotides agree with TRBD1. CDR1 is MNHEY, CDR2 SMNVEV, per germline (reference sequence). CDR3 length equals 15 residues. V lost 5 bases, J lost 6 bases, and 11 bases stayed unmatched. CDR3 nucleotide sequence: TGTGCCAGCAGTCCCTCCGGACAGGGGTCCGGCGAGCAGTACTTC. This translates into CASSPSGQGSGEQYF.